The 27 T cell receptor beta chains in this list originate from one sample, sequenced in a study of metastatic and nonmetastatic thyroid tumors. Among the patients, none had received any treatment before thyroid surgery. TCRdb re-called the PCR reads through MiXCR. This sample has 20,000 to 25,000 clones; less than 20% occur once, and the top ten carry 25% to 30%. The sequenced sample was blood. Receptor source: a female donor with papillary thyroid cancer or a benign thyroid nodule (not recorded which). Some clones in this sample may be carry-over from other donors' samples.

The chain couples TRBV19 to TRBJ1-5; 8 bases fit TRBD1. The junction had 7 bases not matched to a gene; V was cut back by 6 bases and J by 0 bases. This CDR3 region has 16 residues. The germline CDR1 and CDR2 sequences are LNHDA and SQIVND (reference sequence). This CDR3 reads CASSPGTGHSNQPQHF. CDR3 coding DNA: TGTGCCAGTAGCCCAGGGACAGGTCATAGCAATCAGCCCCAGCATTTT.

The J gene is TRBJ1-2, the V gene TRBV5-1, with D possibly being TRBD1 (6 bases). The CDR3 extends over 15 amino acids. Trimming removed 5 bases at V and 4 bases at J, with 18 bases between. CDR1 and CDR2 (germline): SGHRS, YFSETQ. CDR3 coding DNA: TGCGCCAGCAGTGCGAATACAGGGTTTGGCTATGGCTACACCTTC. Its translation is CASSANTGFGYGYTF. Combining the CDR3 with reference TRBV5-1 and TRBJ1-2 gives the whole variable domain KAGVTQTPRYLIKTRGQQVTLSCSPISGHRSVSWYQQTPGQGLQFLFEYFSETQRNKGNFPGRFSGRQFSNSRSEMNVSTLELGDSALYLCASSANTGFGYGYTFGSGTRLTVV.

This clone was found many times. The chain joins TRBV12-5 to TRBJ2-1; D is possibly TRBD1 or TRBD2 (5 bases each). CDR1 and CDR2 from the germline V gene are LGHNT and FRNRAP. The CDR3 has 14 amino acids. With 0 bases removed from V and 11 bases from J, the gap between germline ends came to 14 bases. CDR3 nucleotide sequence: TGTGCTAGTGGTTTGGTCGAGGGGTGGCCAAAGCAGTTCTTC. It codes for CASGLVEGWPKQFF.

This clone came up many times. The chain carries TRBV12-3 or TRBV12-4 and TRBJ2-2; perhaps TRBD2 as D (5 bases). The CDR3 has 15 residues. V shed 6 bases and J shed 1 base, with 12 bases lying between them. CDR3 nucleotide sequence: TGTGCCAGCAGCCTTAGAGGGTGGAACACCGGGGAGCTGTTTTTT. Protein product: CASSLRGWNTGELFF.

This clone is classed as medium-sized. J is TRBJ2-7 and V is TRBV6-1; 9 nucleotides line up with TRBD1. The V and J ends lost 0 bases and 3 bases, in that order; junction bases with no gene match: 6. In germline, CDR1 is MNHNS, CDR2 SASEGT. CDR3 length: 16 residues. CDR3 region: CASSEAAGQGIYEQYF. In nucleotides, the CDR3 is TGTGCCAGCAGTGAAGCGGCGGGACAGGGTATCTACGAGCAGTACTTC.

In this sample, this clone is medium-sized. The sample holds other DNA sequences that translate to the same CDR3. The chain joins TRBV19 to TRBJ2-7, with 9 bases lining up with TRBD1. This CDR3 region has 12 residues. Germline V CDR1 and CDR2: LNHDA, SQIVND (reference sequence). Unmatched junction bases numbered 2, after V lost 7 bases and J lost 4 bases. The chain's CDR3 is CASIGQGYEQYF. Here the CDR3 DNA reads TGTGCCAGTATCGGACAGGGGTACGAGCAGTACTTC.

This clone was counted between two and nine times. The chain links TRBV27 to TRBJ1-5, with a possible D match to TRBD1 (5 bases). The CDR3 consists of 14 residues. Germline CDR1 is MNHEY and CDR2 is SMNVEV (reference sequence). Trimming cost V 3 bases and J 2 bases, with 8 bases left between them. The CDR3 spells CASSFVRGNQPQHF. CDR3 sequence (DNA): TGTGCCAGCAGTTTTGTCAGGGGCAATCAGCCCCAGCATTTT.

At least ten counts were recorded for this clone. The V call is TRBV7-6, the J call TRBJ2-5; a possible D gene is TRBD1 (6 bases). This CDR3 comprises 16 residues. V dropped 5 bases and J dropped 5 bases, with 21 bases sitting between them. The V gene's germline CDR1 is SGHVS and CDR2 FNYEAQ. DNA for the CDR3: TGTGCCAGCAGCCAACCGACAGGCGGAAGGCGTGAGACCCAGTACTTC. Translated, it gives CASSQPTGGRRETQYF.

The chain links TRBV20-1 to TRBJ2-1; D is perhaps TRBD1 or TRBD2 (5 bases each). The CDR3 is made up of 15 amino acids. V dropped 1 base and J dropped 9 bases, with 19 bases sitting between them. Germline V gene data show CDR1 as DFQATT and CDR2 as SNEGSKA (reference sequence). The CDR3 DNA sequence: TGCAGTGCTAGAGCGGGGAAACGGCTTAGGGGTGAGCAGTTCTTC. Encoded protein: CSARAGKRLRGEQFF.

The chain is built from TRBV5-1 and TRBJ2-2; the D is unclear. CDR3 length equals 15 residues. CDR1 is SGHRS, CDR2 YFSETQ, per germline. V was pared by 2 bases and J by 2 bases, with 10 bases between. The CDR3: CASSFEWANTGELFF. CDR3 bases: TGCGCCAGCAGCTTTGAGTGGGCTAACACCGGGGAGCTGTTTTTT.

The rearrangement uses TRBV4-2 and TRBJ2-7; possible D gene TRBD2, 8 bases. V was pared by 5 bases and J by 3 bases, with 23 bases between. This CDR3 contains 17 residues. CDR1 LGHNA and CDR2 YNFKEQ come from the germline V gene. Here the CDR3 DNA reads TGTGCCAGCAGCGCTTCCGGGACTAGAAGGGGGCTCTACGAGCAGTACTTC. Translation gives CASSASGTRRGLYEQYF.

This clone was detected many times. The CDR3 DNA is TGCGCCAGCAGCTTGGGGGGGTATAACGCCGGGGAGCTGTTTTTT. Translation gives CASSLGGYNAGELFF. The gene calls are TRBV5-1 and TRBJ2-2, with D possibly called TRBD1 or TRBD2 (5 bases each). The CDR3 has 15 amino acids. Deletions cut 0 bases from V and 6 bases from J, with 12 bases between. Per germline, CDR1 SGHRS and CDR2 YFSETQ.

This clone was seen at least ten times. The chain couples TRBV28 to TRBJ1-1; D possibly corresponds to TRBD1 (5 bases). Germline CDR1 is MDHEN and CDR2 is SYDVKM. The germline V and J ends were trimmed by 7 bases and 6 bases, with 21 bases remaining between them. The CDR3 runs 15 residues. As DNA, the CDR3 is TGTGCCAGCATTAATGGGGGGGGATTGAAGGCTGAAGCTTTCTTT. Encoded protein: CASINGGGLKAEAFF.

V is TRBV13 and J is TRBJ2-1; D is uncertain. CDR3 length equals 13 residues. V was cut by 0 bases and J by 15 bases, with 15 bases left in between. Germline V gives CDR1 PRHDT, CDR2 FYEKMQ (reference sequence). This CDR3 is CASSLGVASSRFF. DNA of the CDR3: TGTGCCAGCAGCTTAGGCGTTGCCTCCAGCCGGTTCTTC.

This clone showed up many times. The chain carries TRBV7-6 and TRBJ2-3, with D possibly TRBD2 on 6 matching bases. This CDR3 is 17 amino acids long. Germline CDR1 SGHVS, CDR2 FNYEAQ. The V end lost 3 bases, the J end lost 6 bases, and 22 bases lay between the germline ends. CDR3 sequence reads: CASSFAYPGGGVDTQYF. The CDR3, as DNA: TGTGCCAGCAGCTTTGCATATCCCGGGGGTGGCGTTGATACGCAGTATTTT.

Regarding this clone: This may be a read error, as it is one base from a much larger clone. Additional DNA sequences in this sample encode the identical CDR3. This chain uses TRBV30 with TRBJ1-1, with D tentatively TRBD1 (6 bases). The CDR3 is 13 residues long. CDR1 and CDR2 (germline): GTSNPN, SVGIG (reference sequence). The CDR3, as DNA: TGTGCCTGGAGTCGCAGGGGTCGATCTGAGGCTTTCTTT. Protein product: CAWSRRGRSEAFF.

This clone was seen at least ten times. This chain links TRBV6-1 with TRBJ1-1; D is ambiguous. Germline V lookup: CDR1 MNHNS, CDR2 SASEGT. The CDR3 is made up of 14 amino acids. Deletions cut 6 bases from V and 2 bases from J, with 13 bases between. In DNA form, the CDR3 reads TGTGCCAGCAGGAAGGACCATCTTAACACTGAAGCTTTCTTT. Translated: CASRKDHLNTEAFF.

This clone was counted at least ten times. The chain couples TRBV20-1 to TRBJ1-2; 9 nucleotides match TRBD1. The CDR3 sequence is 13 residues long. From germline, CDR1 is DFQATT and CDR2 SNEGSKA (reference sequence). With 6 bases clipped from V and 5 bases from J, the junction kept 7 bases outside the gene matches. The CDR3 DNA is TGCAGTGCCCTACAGGGGGCAGGGTATGGCTACACCTTC. As protein: CSALQGAGYGYTF.

In its sample, this clone was seen many times. The rearrangement links TRBV6-2 or TRBV6-3 to TRBJ1-1; the D gene is possibly TRBD1 (6 bases). Germline-derived CDR1 and CDR2 are MNHEY and SVGEGT. The CDR3 sequence is 16 residues long. Between the trimmed V and J ends, which lost 2 bases and 3 bases, there was a span of 16 bases. For the CDR3, the DNA is TGTGCCAGCAGTTACACCCACGGGGGGGCTGACACTGAAGCTTTCTTT. This codes for CASSYTHGGADTEAFF.

The V gene is TRBV7-9, the J gene TRBJ1-4, with TRBD1 as a possible D gene (6 bases). CDR1 is SEHNR and CDR2 is FQNEAQ in the germline V gene (reference sequence). The CDR3 is made up of 14 amino acids. Trimming left V 4 bases short and J 4 bases short, with 10 bases between. The CDR3 spells CASSWQGGNEKLFF. The CDR3 DNA reads TGTGCCAGCAGCTGGCAAGGGGGTAATGAAAAACTGTTTTTT.

This clone occurred many times. The CDR3: CASSVGQPAFF. The CDR3 DNA reads as TGTGCCAGCAGTGTGGGGCAGCCGGCTTTCTTT. The chain links TRBV2 to TRBJ1-1, with TRBD1 as a possible D gene (5 bases). The CDR3 runs to 11 residues. V gave up 4 bases and J gave up 11 bases, with 11 bases separating them. CDR1 is SNHLY and CDR2 is FYNNEI in the germline V gene.

At least ten counts were recorded for this clone. The V call is TRBV7-6, the J call TRBJ1-4, with D possibly being TRBD1 (5 bases). Germline V gene lookup returns CDR1 SGHVS and CDR2 FNYEAQ. This CDR3 comprises 13 residues. Trimming cost V 4 bases and J 4 bases, with 7 bases left between them. The CDR3, as DNA: TGTGCCAGCAGCTCGACAGTTAATGAAAAACTGTTTTTT. As protein: CASSSTVNEKLFF.

V is TRBV4-1 and J is TRBJ1-4; D unresolved. Germline CDR1 reads MGHRA; CDR2 reads YSYEKL. The V end lost 0 bases, the J end lost 0 bases, and 5 bases lay between the germline ends. This CDR3 comprises 15 residues. Here the CDR3 reads CASSQEVTTNEKLFF. CDR3 sequence (DNA): TGCGCCAGCAGCCAAGAGGTCACAACTAATGAAAAACTGTTTTTT.

In its sample, this clone ranks as medium-sized. The V call is TRBV7-2, the J call TRBJ1-5; weak D call: TRBD1 (5 bases). The CDR3 consists of 15 residues. Per germline, CDR1 SGHTA and CDR2 FQGNSA. V shed 1 base and J shed 7 bases, with 14 bases lying between them. CDR3 sequence reads: CASSLVGQAGQPQHF. For the CDR3, the DNA is TGTGCCAGCAGCTTAGTGGGGCAGGCGGGCCAGCCCCAGCATTTT.

This clone turned up a few times. The chain combines TRBV28 with TRBJ1-4; 11 bases are a match to TRBD1. This CDR3 spans 15 amino acids. Trimming removed 3 bases from V and 3 bases from J; junction bases left unmatched: 0. Germline-derived CDR1 and CDR2 are MDHEN and SYDVKM. Written as DNA, the CDR3 is TGTGCCAGCAGTTTGGGACAGGGGGCTAATGAAAAACTGTTTTTT. This codes for CASSLGQGANEKLFF.

In its sample, this clone was seen many times. This chain's CDR3 is CASSSRGPEAFF. Here the CDR3 DNA reads TGTGCCAGCAGCTCCAGGGGCCCTGAAGCTTTCTTT. The genes are TRBV12-3 or TRBV12-4 and TRBJ1-1; D possibly corresponds to TRBD1 (6 bases). V was shortened by 6 bases and J by 6 bases, with 11 bases between the two germline ends. The CDR3 contains 12 residues.

This clone was observed many times. The chain carries TRBV7-2 and TRBJ2-3; a weak D match, TRBD2 (6 bases). CDR1 and CDR2 from the germline V gene are SGHTA and FQGNSA. V gave up 6 bases and J gave up 3 bases, with 13 bases separating them. The length of the CDR3 is 14 residues. The DNA of the CDR3 is TGTGCCAGCAGGTTGGGAGGCGCGACAGATACGCAGTATTTT. This codes for CASRLGGATDTQYF.